This entry is about one T cell receptor (beta chain). Its antigen remains unknown. The entry originates in a study of post-analysis software for immune sequencing data. Sequencing libraries made from TCR beta cDNA carried unique molecular identifiers. Around 500,000 cDNA molecules were recovered from an input of 1 to 10 million T cells. From the PCR reads, TCRdb called clonotypes with MiXCR, one entry per CDR3 protein. The table shows over 700,000 distinct CDR3 sequences, with 25% to 30% occurring only once. The ends lost 6 bases at V and 5 bases at J; junction bases unmatched: 11. This CDR3 comprises 15 residues. Germline CDR1 and CDR2: SGHTA and FQGNSA. Whole-study results and caveats: Roughly five TRBV segments were significantly more frequent in patients than in controls. TRBV5-6, TRBV5-1 and TRBV20-1 were among these segments.

This TCR derives from a girl aged 5-17 years with multiple sclerosis. The sample consisted of blood. The rearrangement links TRBV7-2 to TRBJ2-3; 7 positions match TRBD2. In nucleotides, the CDR3 is TGTGCCAGCAGTTTCCCCCTGGGCGGGGGAGATACGCAGTATTTT. Protein product: CASSFPLGGGDTQYF.